The sequence of this T cell receptor (beta chain) was determined in a study of blood T cells in healthy people across ages (dated by TCRdb to between 2015 and 2016). For context, the study as a whole: In model experiments, template switching captured roughly one uniquely barcoded TCR beta cDNA molecule for every two T cells. Using deep sequencing normalized with unique cDNA molecular identifiers, the study measured how TCR beta repertoire diversity changes with age. The donors were divided into four age groups: young (average roughly 17 years), middle-aged (approximately 41), aged (approximately 62) and long-lived (about 84). To avoid experimental bias, donors of different ages were randomly spread across the sequencing lanes. Using the same blood draw, the study looked at two additional independent replicas of 1 million unique cDNA reads for two donors, one aged 18 to 29 and the other aged 80 or older. General study outcomes and caveats: Total diversity estimates from one million sequenced T cells were considered lower bounds and underestimates. The percentage of naive T cells measured by flow cytometry correlated strongly with observed TCR beta diversity. Observed TCR beta diversity per million T cells fell roughly linearly with age, and a significant reduction was already apparent by age around 36. Since profiling was done on bulk unsorted PBMCs, naive and antigen-experienced compartments could not be conclusively compared. Because the CMV infection status of the donors was unknown, age-related changes in expanded clonotypes may potentially have been confounded. Compared with the aged group, more naive CD4+ T cells, fewer expanded clones and increased TCR diversity were shown by the long-lived group, suggesting age selection.

The receptor library was made with 5' RACE. The sequencing machine was an Illumina HiSeq 2500. A second PCR of 7 to 11 cycles was performed with a sample-barcoded 5' primer and a J-beta primer mix. Each TCR beta cDNA molecule received a unique molecular identifier from a template-switch 5' adaptor carrying 12 random nucleotides. Each sample yielded at least 2.5 million CDR3-containing paired-end reads. First-strand cDNA synthesis was performed from all RNA using the Mint cDNA synthesis kit, with priming by a TRBC-specific oligonucleotide. After uracil-DNA glycosylase treatment, a first 18-cycle PCR used universal primers M1SS and BC2_uni_R on all cDNA. The authors processed their data as follows. For normalization, 1 million high-quality reads were randomly selected from each sample, with every read carrying a distinct molecular identifier. Instead of being binned into consensus sequences, reads with shared molecular identifiers were discarded. MiTCR, with a Q25 quality threshold and the strictest error-elimination algorithm, was used for CDR3 identification, clonotype clustering and error correction. A nonparametric unseen species model using Euler transformation provided a lower-bound estimate of total TCR beta diversity. TCRdb reprocessed the public reads (quality trimming at Q25 with fastp, clone calling with MiXCR) and kept in-frame beta chains. When rows share a CDR3 protein, they turn into one entry using the most common DNA and genes. These V and J calls originate from TCRdb's pipeline instead of the authors' own analysis. This sample comprises some 920,000 distinct CDR3 sequences, about 53% of them detected only once. The biggest ten clones account for about 21% of the sample.

On this clonotype: This clone's antigen is unknown. One base away there is no much larger clone; base qualities are not given.

V was cut back by 2 bases and J by 4 bases, leaving a gap of 9 bases between them. The germline V gene (reference sequence) yields GTSNPN for CDR1 and SVGIG for CDR2. The CDR3 measures 13 amino acids from cysteine to phenylalanine. The retained sequence is limited to the CDR3, 39 bases, with the frame set at the first base. The donors were about 40 Caucasian individuals from Russia, aged about 6 to 100 years, who were systemically healthy. Approximately 9.3 milliliters of peripheral blood were drawn from each donor into EDTA-treated Vacutainer tubes. Ficoll-Paque density-gradient centrifugation was used to isolate PBMCs, with at least 7 million per sample. Trizol reagent was used to extract total RNA from the PBMCs, yielding at least 5 micrograms per sample. For every donor, an aliquot of PBMCs went through flow cytometry to measure the percentages of naive CD45RAhigh/CD27high T cells.

This receptor was identified in a woman aged 60-75 years in good health. Material: blood. Recombination joined TRBV30 with TRBJ2-4, with TRBD2 as a weak D call on 5 bases. This receptor has the CDR3 CAWSHGLKNIQYF. The DNA is as follows: TGTGCCTGGAGTCACGGACTGAAAAACATTCAGTACTTC.